This TCR beta chain was captured in a study of OX40 agonist ivuxolimab in advanced cancers. On the study more broadly: Hepatocellular carcinoma, melanoma, renal cell or head and neck cancer affected the dose-escalation patients. A mean age of about 56 years, range about 20 to 79, was recorded, and about 83% were male.

The CDR3 sequence is 13 residues long. Per the germline V gene, CDR1 is SEHNR and CDR2 is FQNEAQ (reference sequence). Trimming at V came to 5 bases and at J to 9 bases, leaving 7 bases not matched to a gene. Peripheral blood came from all dose cohorts at three timepoints. The assay was immunoSEQ multiplex PCR, and TCRdb's table has in-frame clones only and misses some. There are about 28,000 clones in the sample; around 86% occur only once, and roughly 25% lies in the top ten. The clonotype was recovered from an adult with an advanced solid tumor such as melanoma, head and neck, liver or kidney cancer. This chain links TRBV7-9 with TRBJ2-1; 7 positions agree with TRBD1. The input for sequencing was CD4+ or CD8+ T cells sorted from blood, taken in a trial of the OX40 agonist ivuxolimab. CDR3 nucleotide sequence: TGTGCCAGCAGCCAGTACAGGGGAACTGAGCAGTTCTTC. It translates to CASSQYRGTEQFF.